This TCR beta chain was obtained from a study of T cell repertoires in cytomegalovirus infection. In the study overall: Both recently identified HLA-C-restricted and well-studied HLA-B-restricted CMV epitopes were used in the study.

TCRdb re-called the reads with MiXCR, one entry per CDR3 protein. This table has about 310,000 distinct CDR3 sequences, 20% to 30% appearing once. As to this clonotype: Antigen specificity is unknown.

V gave up 0 bases and J gave up 1 base, with 7 bases separating them. The germline gives CDR1 SGDLS, CDR2 YYNGEE. The CDR3 is made up of 14 amino acids. The chain joins TRBV9 to TRBJ1-1, with no clear D. This clonotype was obtained from a human donor in good health (CMV status not recorded). Some clones in this sample may be carry-over from other donors' samples. The specimen was cultured PBMCs, collected from culture after CMV antigen stimulation. In nucleotides, the CDR3 is TGTGCCAGCAGCGTAGGTGTGCAGAACACTGAAGCTTTCTTT. It encodes CASSVGVQNTEAFF.